These 17 T cell receptor beta chains originate from one sample sequenced in a study of blood T cell repertoires in COVID-19. Clones were sequenced by immunoSEQ multiplex PCR, and TCRdb holds only the in-frame ones, with some missing. Among about 340,000 clones listed, 80% to 90% were seen once. Sequenced sample: PBMCs or T cells enriched from blood (not recorded which). The source is a woman aged 40 to 55 with acute COVID-19.

The chain joins TRBV4-3 to TRBJ1-4; D not resolved. V shed 3 bases and J shed 4 bases, with 12 bases lying between them. Germline V gene data show CDR1 as LGHNA and CDR2 as YSLEER. The length of the CDR3 is 15 residues. DNA of the CDR3: TGCGCCAGCAGCCAGGGTCGGAGGAGTAATGAAAAACTGTTTTTT. Protein product: CASSQGRRSNEKLFF.

Turning to this clone: This same CDR3 is encoded by further DNA sequences in the sample. The rearrangement joins TRBV5-5 to TRBJ2-7, with D hard to call. The CDR3 covers 14 residues. Germline lookup yields CDR1 SGHKS and CDR2 YYEKEE (reference sequence). V lost 0 bases, J lost 0 bases, and 7 bases lay in between. CDR3 protein: CASSLAVLSYEQYF. The CDR3 region has the DNA TGTGCCAGCAGCTTGGCAGTGCTCTCCTACGAGCAGTACTTC. Drawing the rest from reference TRBV5-5 and TRBJ2-7, the complete variable domain is DAGVTQSPTHLIKTRGQQVTLRCSPISGHKSVSWYQQVLGQGPQFIFQYYEKEERGRGNFPDRFSARQFPNYSSELNVNALLLGDSALYLCASSLAVLSYEQYFGPGTRLTVT.

In regard to this clone: The same CDR3 arises from other DNA sequences in this sample as well. V is TRBV6-5 and J is TRBJ1-2; tentatively, D is TRBD1 (6 bases). Trimming shortened V by 0 bases and J by 0 bases, and 8 bases separated the two germline ends. The CDR3 contains 15 residues. Per the germline V gene, CDR1 is MNHEY and CDR2 is SVGAGI. CDR3 sequence reads: CASSYSGATNYGYTF. CDR3 sequence (DNA): TGTGCCAGCAGTTACTCGGGGGCGACTAACTATGGCTACACCTTC.

The chain couples TRBV18 to TRBJ2-3; TRBD1 might be the D (6 bases). This CDR3 region has 15 residues. The germline gives CDR1 KGHSH, CDR2 LQKENI. V shed 4 bases and J shed 2 bases, with 13 bases lying between them. The CDR3 is CASSLWTVPTDTQYF. The DNA of the CDR3 is TGTGCCAGCTCACTTTGGACAGTCCCCACAGATACGCAGTATTTT.

This chain connects TRBV18 to TRBJ1-2; D is unresolved. V dropped 2 bases and J dropped 6 bases, with 16 bases sitting between them. Looked up from germline, CDR1 is KGHSH and CDR2 is LQKENI. The CDR3 is made up of 15 amino acids. In DNA, the CDR3 is TGTGCCAGCTCACCAATGTCGGACGGGGTAAATGGCTACACCTTC. The encoded protein is CASSPMSDGVNGYTF.

The rearrangement uses TRBV7-9 and TRBJ1-2; 7 positions agree with TRBD1. Germline CDR1 SEHNR, CDR2 FQNEAQ (reference sequence). J was trimmed by 3 bases and V by 4 bases; bases with no gene match: 2. This CDR3 contains 13 residues. This CDR3 is CASSWTGDYGYTF. The CDR3 nucleotides are TGTGCCAGCAGCTGGACAGGAGACTATGGCTACACCTTC.

The chain carries TRBV4-3 and TRBJ2-7, with D possibly matching TRBD2 (6 bases). CDR1 LGHNA and CDR2 YSLEER come from the germline V gene. The CDR3 is 14 amino acids. V was pared by 8 bases and J by 5 bases, with 19 bases between. The CDR3 coding sequence is TGCGCCAGCTCACCCCAGACTAGTCGCGACGAGCAGTACTTC. Its translation: CASSPQTSRDEQYF.

V gene TRBV3-1 (or the pseudogene TRBV3-2) combines with J gene TRBJ1-2; D gene unclear. The V end lost 5 bases, the J end lost 7 bases, and 17 bases lay between the germline ends. This CDR3 has 14 amino acids. Germline loops: CDR1 LGHDT, CDR2 YNNKEL (reference sequence). The CDR3 region is CASSYTDITIGYTF. Written as DNA, the CDR3 is TGTGCCAGCAGCTACACTGATATTACTATTGGCTACACCTTC.

The chain has TRBV10-3 and TRBJ2-5; D is unresolved. From germline, CDR1 is ENHRY and CDR2 SYGVKD. V was pared by 3 bases and J by 3 bases, with 8 bases between. The CDR3 spans 13 residues. Here the CDR3 reads CAISDESKETQYF. The CDR3 DNA is TGTGCCATCAGTGATGAGTCGAAAGAGACCCAGTACTTC.

The gene calls are TRBV6-5 and TRBJ1-2; 8 bases are a match to TRBD1. Germline loops: CDR1 MNHEY, CDR2 SVGAGI. Trimming cost V 5 bases and J 3 bases; bases outside gene matches: 5. The CDR3 consists of 14 residues. CDR3 coding DNA: TGTGCCAGCAGTCGGACAGGGAAAGACTATGGCTACACCTTC. This encodes CASSRTGKDYGYTF.

The chain recombines TRBV5-1 with TRBJ1-4; TRBD1 matches at 7 bases. Germline CDR1 is SGHRS and CDR2 is YFSETQ. The CDR3 sequence is 15 residues long. The J segment lost 0 bases and the V segment lost 4 bases, leaving 3 bases of the junction unmatched. CDR3 in amino acids: CASSVGTATNEKLFF. In DNA form, the CDR3 reads TGCGCCAGCAGCGTAGGGACAGCAACTAATGAAAAACTGTTTTTT. The complete variable domain, with remaining parts taken from reference TRBV5-1 and TRBJ1-4, reads KAGVTQTPRYLIKTRGQQVTLSCSPISGHRSVSWYQQTPGQGLQFLFEYFSETQRNKGNFPGRFSGRQFSNSRSEMNVSTLELGDSALYLCASSVGTATNEKLFFGSGTQLSVL.

The genes are TRBV5-8 and TRBJ2-3; tentative D call: TRBD2 (5 bases). This CDR3 region has 14 residues. Germline loops: CDR1 SGHTS, CDR2 YDEGEE. With 1 base removed from V and 2 bases from J, the gap between germline ends came to 8 bases. The CDR3 DNA reads TGTGCCAGCAGCTTGTCGGGAATCACAGATACGCAGTATTTT. It codes for CASSLSGITDTQYF.

The chain links TRBV27 to TRBJ1-4; the match to TRBD1 covers 7 bases. The germline V gene has CDR1 MNHEY and CDR2 SMNVEV (reference sequence). The length of the CDR3 is 16 residues. The V gene end was trimmed by 8 bases and the J gene end by 7 bases; junction bases not matched to a gene: 16. This CDR3 is CASQNKGATGSEKLFF. DNA of the CDR3: TGTGCCAGCCAAAATAAGGGTGCGACAGGGAGTGAAAAACTGTTTTTT.

V and J are TRBV12-3 or TRBV12-4 and TRBJ2-5; 11 bases fit TRBD1. V shed 6 bases and J 13 bases; nucleotides not matched to a gene: 7. This CDR3 is 12 amino acids long. In nucleotides, the CDR3 is TGTGCCAGCAGCCAAGGGACAGGGGGTGGGTACTTC. Translating it yields CASSQGTGGGYF.

Only a few counts were recorded for this clone. V and J are TRBV6-1 and TRBJ2-1; perhaps TRBD2 as D (5 bases). Trimming took off 2 bases at V and 7 bases at J, with 15 bases between the two ends. The CDR3 is 15 amino acids. CDR1 is MNHNS and CDR2 is SASEGT in the germline V gene. CDR3 bases: TGTGCCAGCAGTGAACTGGAGCGCGGGTATAATGAGCAGTTCTTC. Encoded protein: CASSELERGYNEQFF.

V is TRBV2 and J is TRBJ2-5, with 9 bases matching TRBD2. After removal of 8 bases from V and 9 bases from J, the junction contained 10 bases not matched to a gene. The CDR3 is 13 amino acids. From germline, CDR1 is SNHLY and CDR2 FYNNEI. The CDR3: CASPRTSELAQYF. The CDR3 bases are TGTGCCAGCCCCCGGACTAGCGAATTAGCCCAGTACTTC.

A single count supports this clone. The chain is built from TRBV5-1 and TRBJ2-2, with 9 bases that match TRBD1. Germline CDR1 reads SGHRS; CDR2 reads YFSETQ. The V and J ends lost 4 bases and 5 bases, in that order; junction bases with no gene match: 21. The CDR3 is made up of 20 amino acids. CDR3 in amino acids: CASSPGWGTRDREETGELFF. The CDR3 nucleotides read TGCGCCAGCAGCCCGGGGTGGGGGACCCGGGACAGGGAGGAGACCGGGGAGCTGTTTTTT.